This T cell receptor beta chain was observed in a study of cytomegalovirus exposure and HLA in healthy donors. Study conclusions and caveats: What a later analysis showed was that several of the most significant clusters appeared linked to common viral pathogens.

The PCR ran on 60 Vbeta and 13 Jbeta primers. Only in-frame clones appear in the TCRdb table, and some are missing; sequencing was by immunoSEQ multiplex PCR. Counted here are 160,000 or so clones, 80% occurring once; the ten biggest clones make up roughly 1.2%. A note on this clone: Its matching antigen is unknown.

The TCR comes from a woman aged 50 to 60 in good health and CMV-seronegative. Material for sequencing was PBMCs.

This CDR3 reads CASGSGNENNEQFF. The CDR3, as DNA: TGTGCCAGCGGGAGCGGGAACGAGAACAATGAGCAGTTCTTC. The chain links TRBV9 to TRBJ2-1; 7 nucleotides align to TRBD2. There are 14 residues in the CDR3. The germline CDR1 and CDR2 sequences are SGDLS and YYNGEE. V was clipped by 7 bases and J by 5 bases; unmatched bases: 9.